These 9 T cell receptor beta chains were sequenced from one sample in a study of siplizumab effects on memory and regulatory T cells. The protocol was immunoSEQ multiplex PCR, while the TCRdb copy is restricted to in-frame clones and leaves out a portion. The data show about 56,000 clones, about 97% seen once. The sample consisted of naive CD8+ T cells sorted from blood. The receptors stem from a human donor in good health.

V and J are TRBV7-2 and TRBJ1-2; TRBD1 aligns across 7 bases. Germline V CDR1 and CDR2: SGHTA, FQGNSA. This CDR3 spans 13 amino acids. Unmatched junction bases numbered 5, after V lost 5 bases and J lost 5 bases. As DNA, the CDR3 is TGTGCCAGCAGCCCCGGGACAGCGTATGGCTACACCTTC. It codes for CASSPGTAYGYTF.

The chain combines TRBV7-6 with TRBJ1-1; no clear D gene. V gave up 0 bases and J gave up 5 bases, with 7 bases separating them. CDR3 length: 13 residues. The germline V gene encodes CDR1 SGHVS and CDR2 FNYEAQ. The CDR3 loop reads CASSLALGTEAFF. CDR3 DNA: TGTGCCAGCAGCTTAGCGCTTGGTACTGAAGCTTTCTTT.

The V and J genes are TRBV4-2 and TRBJ2-1; a possible D gene is TRBD1 (5 bases). CDR3 length: 14 amino acids. In germline, CDR1 is LGHNA, CDR2 YNFKEQ. The V end lost 3 bases, the J end lost 5 bases, and 11 bases lay between the germline ends. CDR3 protein: CASSQATVDNEQFF. The CDR3 DNA reads TGTGCCAGCAGCCAGGCGACAGTAGACAATGAGCAGTTCTTC.

CDR3 protein: CASSTLLAEGGETQYF. CDR3 bases: TGTGCCAGCAGCACACTACTAGCGGAGGGAGGGGAGACCCAGTACTTC. The rearrangement joins TRBV7-8 to TRBJ2-5, with 8 bases fitting TRBD2. Trimming at V came to 5 bases and at J to 5 bases, leaving 13 bases not matched to a gene. This CDR3 has 16 residues. Germline CDR1 and CDR2: SGHVS and FQNEAQ.

The chain combines TRBV5-1 with TRBJ2-1; 10 bases align to TRBD2. The CDR3 is 15 amino acids. V dropped 4 bases and J dropped 4; count of bases not matched to a gene: 5. CDR1 is SGHRS and CDR2 is YFSETQ in the germline V gene. The CDR3 DNA is TGCGCCAGCAGCCCGACTAGCGGGCCTTACAATGAGCAGTTCTTC. Protein sequence: CASSPTSGPYNEQFF.

The gene calls are TRBV5-4 and TRBJ1-1, with 9 positions matching TRBD1. Germline assignment: CDR1 SGHNT and CDR2 YYREEE (reference sequence). The V segment lost 5 bases and the J segment 0 bases; nucleotides outside the gene matches: 8. The CDR3 loop spans 16 amino acids. CDR3 region: CASRIGDRVMNTEAFF. Here the CDR3 DNA reads TGTGCCAGCAGAATAGGGGACAGGGTAATGAACACTGAAGCTTTCTTT. The whole variable domain, remainder taken from reference TRBV5-4 and TRBJ1-1, is ETGVTQSPTHLIKTRGQQVTLRCSSQSGHNTVSWYQQALGQGPQFIFQYYREEENGRGNFPPRFSGLQFPNYSSELNVNALELDDSALYLCASRIGDRVMNTEAFFGQGTRLTVV.

This chain uses TRBV28 with TRBJ1-1; D remains unclear. Germline loops: CDR1 MDHEN, CDR2 SYDVKM. The V gene lost 2 bases and the J gene lost 4 bases, with 11 bases spanning the gap. The CDR3 runs 14 residues. The CDR3 here is CASSLEIGITEAFF. CDR3 in DNA: TGTGCCAGCAGTTTAGAAATCGGAATCACTGAAGCTTTCTTT.

The chain employs TRBV27 and TRBJ2-2; the D is unclear. Germline V gene sequence: CDR1 MNHEY, CDR2 SMNVEV (reference sequence). The CDR3 spans 15 residues. V lost 5 bases and J lost 0, with 10 bases in between. In DNA, the CDR3 is TGTGCCAGCAGTGAGCTACGTCCGAACACCGGGGAGCTGTTTTTT. This encodes CASSELRPNTGELFF.

The J gene is TRBJ2-1, the V gene TRBV6-1; 8 nucleotides agree with TRBD2. CDR1 and CDR2 (germline): MNHNS, SASEGT. This CDR3 is built from 12 residues. Trimming at V came to 7 bases and at J to 9 bases, leaving 5 bases not matched to a gene. The chain's CDR3 is CASTALAGEQFF. In DNA form, the CDR3 reads TGTGCCAGCACCGCTCTAGCGGGTGAGCAGTTCTTC.